The 20 T cell receptor beta chains listed next were all sequenced from one sample in a study of blood T cell repertoires in COVID-19. Here immunoSEQ multiplex PCR was the method, and the copy in TCRdb shows in-frame clones only, minus some. Of roughly 400,000 clones listed, approximately 91% are singletons. The sample consisted of PBMCs or T cells enriched from blood (not recorded which). The receptors originated from a woman between 40 and 55 years old with acute COVID-19.

The chain has TRBV11-2 and TRBJ2-3; 8 nucleotides line up with TRBD2. CDR3 length: 15 residues. Per the germline V gene, CDR1 is SGHAT and CDR2 is FQNNGV. Trimming at V came to 5 bases and at J to 10 bases, leaving 14 bases not matched to a gene. CDR3 amino acids: CASSARLIGGEAQYF. The CDR3 DNA reads as TGTGCCAGCAGCGCCCGCCTGATCGGGGGGGAGGCGCAGTATTTT. The complete variable domain, with remaining parts taken from reference TRBV11-2 and TRBJ2-3, reads EAGVAQSPRYKIIEKRQSVAFWCNPISGHATLYWYQQILGQGPKLLIQFQNNGVVDDSQLPKDRFSAERLKGVDSTLKIQPAKLEDSAVYLCASSARLIGGEAQYFGPGTRLTVL.

In regard to this clone: The same CDR3 also results from other DNA sequences found in this sample. This sequence joins TRBV29-1 and TRBJ2-7; TRBD1 matches 10 bases. Germline-derived CDR1 and CDR2 are SQVTM and ANQGSEA. The V gene end was trimmed by 4 bases and the J gene end by 7 bases; junction bases not matched to a gene: 7. The CDR3 is made up of 13 amino acids. The CDR3 sequence: CSVGRQGAREQYF. For the CDR3, the DNA is TGCAGCGTTGGTCGACAGGGGGCGAGAGAGCAGTACTTC.

The chain combines TRBV7-9 with TRBJ2-1; 8 bases align to TRBD2. The trim removed 11 bases at V and 6 bases at J, leaving 9 bases unmatched. This CDR3 is 13 amino acids long. Germline values: CDR1 SEHNR, CDR2 FQNEAQ (reference sequence). Here the CDR3 DNA reads TGTGCCCTCAACACCGGGACTAGCAATGAGCAGTTCTTC. Amino acid sequence: CALNTGTSNEQFF.

This chain joins TRBV6-4 and TRBJ2-2; D is unresolved. This CDR3 is 13 amino acids long. The V end was cut by 6 bases, the J end by 5 bases, with 10 bases between. Germline loops: CDR1 MRHNA, CDR2 SNTAGT. The CDR3 loop is CASRQLVTGELFF. CDR3 coding DNA: TGTGCCAGCAGGCAGCTAGTAACCGGGGAGCTGTTTTTT.

There are many counts of this clone. The V call is TRBV11-2, the J call TRBJ2-7; 7 positions match TRBD2. Germline CDR1 reads SGHAT; CDR2 reads FQNNGV. Germline trimming cut 5 bases from V and 0 bases from J; bases unmatched to any gene: 4. The CDR3 has 14 amino acids. The CDR3 region is CASSTGGPSYEQYF. CDR3 nucleotides: TGTGCCAGCAGCACGGGGGGACCCTCCTACGAGCAGTACTTC.

The chain employs TRBV3-1 (or the pseudogene TRBV3-2) and TRBJ1-5; D possibly corresponds to TRBD1 (5 bases). V was cut by 6 bases and J by 3 bases, with 12 bases left in between. The CDR3 sequence is 14 residues long. Per the germline V gene, CDR1 is LGHDT and CDR2 is YNNKEL (reference sequence). The chain's CDR3 is CASSSQGFNQPQHF. The CDR3 DNA follows: TGTGCCAGCAGTTCCCAGGGATTCAATCAGCCCCAGCATTTT.

The gene calls are TRBV27 and TRBJ1-6, with TRBD1 matching over 9 bases. Germline V gene sequence: CDR1 MNHEY, CDR2 SMNVEV (reference sequence). V dropped 10 bases and J dropped 2; count of bases not matched to a gene: 6. This CDR3 has 15 residues. The CDR3 DNA sequence: TGTGCCACCTCGGACAGGGGACCCTATAATTCACCCCTCCACTTT. Protein: CATSDRGPYNSPLHF.

The chain uses TRBV28 and TRBJ2-1, with 7 bases lining up with TRBD2. There are 15 residues in the CDR3. The V segment lost 3 bases and the J segment 8 bases; nucleotides outside the gene matches: 10. Germline V CDR1 and CDR2: MDHEN, SYDVKM. The CDR3: CASSLPRALADEQFF. In nucleotides, the CDR3 is TGTGCCAGCAGTTTGCCCCGGGCCCTAGCGGATGAGCAGTTCTTC.

The chain has TRBV5-1 and TRBJ2-3; D unclear. Germline V gene data show CDR1 as SGHRS and CDR2 as YFSETQ. The CDR3 sequence is 15 residues long. V shed 2 bases and J shed 0 bases, with 10 bases lying between them. CDR3 DNA sequence: TGCGCCAGCAGCTTCCTCCAGGTTAGCACAGATACGCAGTATTTT. It translates to CASSFLQVSTDTQYF.

V and J are TRBV2 and TRBJ1-5; D perhaps matches TRBD1 (5 bases). CDR1 is SNHLY, CDR2 FYNNEI, per germline. Trimming stripped 6 bases from V and 5 bases from J, with 14 bases between. The CDR3 totals 14 residues. DNA for the CDR3: TGTGCCAGCAGGGACCCAGGGACTTATCAGCCCCAGCATTTT. It is translated as CASRDPGTYQPQHF.

The chain recombines TRBV24-1 with TRBJ2-1; D gene ambiguous. Between the trimmed V and J ends, which lost 2 bases and 5 bases, there was a span of 9 bases. The CDR3 covers 14 residues. Germline V gene data show CDR1 as KGHDR and CDR2 as SFDVKD. The CDR3 region has the DNA TGTGCCACCAGTGATTCTCGGAGACACAATGAGCAGTTCTTC. Translation: CATSDSRRHNEQFF.

This rearrangement joins TRBV29-1 to TRBJ2-1, with a tentative D call TRBD1 (5 bases). Germline V CDR1 and CDR2: SQVTM, ANQGSEA. There are 12 residues in the CDR3. Trimming took off 4 bases at V and 7 bases at J, with 11 bases between the two ends. CDR3 nucleotide sequence: TGCAGCGTTGCGTTCAGGGCTAATGAGCAGTTCTTC. Protein product: CSVAFRANEQFF.

This clone was observed once. The CDR3 is CASSFRTARSSYNEQFF. The DNA of the CDR3 is TGCGCCAGCAGCTTTCGGACAGCCAGGAGCTCCTACAATGAGCAGTTCTTC. The V and J genes are TRBV5-1 and TRBJ2-1; possible D gene TRBD1, 6 bases. This CDR3 has 17 amino acids. The germline CDR1 and CDR2 sequences are SGHRS and YFSETQ. V was pared by 2 bases and J by 0 bases, with 15 bases between.

This chain uses TRBV18 with TRBJ2-1; 11 bases map to TRBD2. Looked up from germline, CDR1 is KGHSH and CDR2 is LQKENI. After removal of 3 bases from V and 1 base from J, the junction contained 5 bases not matched to a gene. The CDR3 has 17 amino acids. Written as DNA, the CDR3 is TGTGCCAGCTCACCCCCGATAGCGGGGGGGTCCTACAATGAGCAGTTCTTC. Amino acid sequence: CASSPPIAGGSYNEQFF. Full variable domain (missing parts from reference TRBV18 and TRBJ2-1): NAGVMQNPRHLVRRRGQEARLRCSPMKGHSHVYWYRQLPEEGLKFMVYLQKENIIDESGMPKERFSAEFPKEGPSILRIQQVVRGDSAAYFCASSPPIAGGSYNEQFFGPGTRLTVL.

CDR3 nucleotides: TGTGCCAGTACCAGGGTTTTCTCCTACAATGAGCAGTTCTTC. Its translation is CASTRVFSYNEQFF. The chain combines TRBV19 with TRBJ2-1; D perhaps matches TRBD1 (5 bases). This CDR3 contains 14 residues. V lost 7 bases and J lost 0, with 10 bases in between. The germline V gene has CDR1 LNHDA and CDR2 SQIVND (reference sequence).

The rearrangement uses TRBV3-1 (or the pseudogene TRBV3-2) and TRBJ1-5; 8 bases align to TRBD1. V was clipped by 0 bases and J by 7 bases; unmatched bases: 5. Germline assignment: CDR1 LGHDT and CDR2 YNNKEL (reference sequence). This CDR3 is 15 amino acids long. For the CDR3, the DNA is TGTGCCAGCAGCCAAGAGACAGGGGTCGACCAGCCCCAGCATTTT. It specifies CASSQETGVDQPQHF.

V and J are TRBV7-8 and TRBJ2-2; 7 bases map to TRBD1. The V gene end was trimmed by 8 bases and the J gene end by 1 base; junction bases not matched to a gene: 7. The CDR3 extends over 15 amino acids. Germline assignment: CDR1 SGHVS and CDR2 FQNEAQ. The CDR3 loop reads CASWETGRNTGELFF. Here the CDR3 DNA reads TGTGCCAGCTGGGAGACAGGGCGGAACACCGGGGAGCTGTTTTTT.

The chain couples TRBV4-2 to TRBJ2-7, with D perhaps TRBD2 (5 bases). The germline CDR1 and CDR2 sequences are LGHNA and YNFKEQ. V was cut by 1 base and J by 2 bases, with 12 bases left in between. This CDR3 region has 15 residues. In DNA form, the CDR3 reads TGTGCCAGCAGCCAAGTACGGACTCCAACCTACGAGCAGTACTTC. As protein: CASSQVRTPTYEQYF.

This clone has only one observation. This chain uses TRBV4-2 with TRBJ1-5; 8 bases line up with TRBD1. The trim removed 5 bases at V and 5 bases at J, leaving 8 bases unmatched. This CDR3 comprises 15 residues. The germline CDR1 and CDR2 sequences are LGHNA and YNFKEQ. CDR3 nucleotide sequence: TGTGCCAGCAGCTTGGACAGGGACCCCTATCAGCCCCAGCATTTT. The encoded protein is CASSLDRDPYQPQHF.

The chain uses TRBV11-2 and TRBJ2-5; D may be TRBD2 (6 bases). Germline-derived CDR1 and CDR2 are SGHAT and FQNNGV. The CDR3 has 15 amino acids. The V end was cut by 4 bases, the J end by 1 base, with 13 bases between. This CDR3 is CASSSGRRGQETQYF. CDR3 DNA sequence: TGTGCCAGCAGCTCTGGGCGGAGGGGCCAAGAGACCCAGTACTTC.